The 5 T cell receptor beta chains below were found in one sample sequenced in a study of technical replicates of blood from a few donors. The table came from immunoSEQ multiplex PCR; TCRdb's copy has only in-frame clones and leaves some out. This table has some 84,000 clones, about 91% appearing once. The sample was T cells isolated from PBMCs. These receptor sequences come from a human donor in good health.

The chain is built from TRBV12-2 and TRBJ2-7; the DNA was not compared with TRBD1, the D call given in the table. TRBV12-2 corresponds to a pseudogene. The CDR3 contains 14 residues. CDR3 protein: CASRPRTVVYEQYF. For the CDR3, the DNA is TGTGCAAGTCGCCCTAGGACAGTTGTATACGAGCAGTACTTC.

J is TRBJ1-4 and V is TRBV10-3; D unclear. The CDR3 runs to 12 residues. The ends were cut back, 3 bases at V and 8 bases at J, with 7 bases in the middle. CDR1 is ENHRY, CDR2 SYGVKD, per germline. This CDR3 is CAISDGKEKLFF. Written as DNA, the CDR3 is TGTGCCATCAGTGACGGGAAGGAAAAACTGTTTTTT.

V gene TRBV5-1 combines with J gene TRBJ1-1; D may be TRBD1 (6 bases). Looked up from germline, CDR1 is SGHRS and CDR2 is YFSETQ. Trimming shortened V by 5 bases and J by 4 bases, and 15 bases separated the two germline ends. The CDR3 consists of 14 residues. The CDR3: CASRGRGGLTEAFF. DNA of the CDR3: TGCGCCAGCAGGGGGAGGGGGGGCCTCACTGAAGCTTTCTTT.

The rearrangement joins TRBV15 to TRBJ2-2; TRBD1 matches at 7 bases. The CDR3 totals 15 residues. CDR1 is LNHNV, CDR2 YYDKDF, per germline (reference sequence). With V trimmed by 4 bases and J by 6 bases, 8 bases remained unmatched. CDR3 in DNA: TGTGCCACCAGCAAACTAGACAGGGCGCCCGGGGAGCTGTTTTTT. Amino acid sequence: CATSKLDRAPGELFF.

In its sample, this clone was seen once. This rearrangement joins TRBV7-3 to TRBJ2-2; 10 bases map to TRBD1. CDR1 is SGHTA, CDR2 FQGTGA, per germline. The CDR3 is 14 residues long. The V gene end was trimmed by 5 bases and the J gene end by 7 bases; junction bases not matched to a gene: 4. CDR3 sequence: CASSPGQGFGELFF. DNA for the CDR3: TGTGCCAGCAGCCCGGGACAGGGGTTCGGGGAGCTGTTTTTT.